The subject of this entry is one TCR beta chain. As processed by the authors: Nucleated cell counts were estimated from reference gene primer amplification. The data were produced by immunoSEQ multiplex PCR, yet TCRdb's version contains in-frame clones alone and is incomplete. For V, J and clone size, that table is used; D and trimming come from the DNA. The table lists 280,000 or so clones, 65% to 90% of them singletons. These data originate in a study of blood T cell repertoires in COVID-19. At the level of the study: Samples of COVID-19 (acute and convalescent) were obtained from the United States, Italy and Spain.

Germline V gene lookup returns CDR1 MGHRA and CDR2 YSYEKL. V shed 1 base and J shed 1 base, with 11 bases lying between them. The CDR3 runs 17 residues. Source material: peripheral blood. V is TRBV4-1 and J is TRBJ2-6, with a weak D call TRBD2 (6 bases). The receptor was isolated from a human donor in a cohort sampled during active COVID-19. The chain's CDR3 is CASSQVGGTSGANVLTF. In DNA, the CDR3 is TGCGCCAGCAGCCAAGTCGGGGGTACGTCTGGGGCCAACGTCCTGACTTTC.